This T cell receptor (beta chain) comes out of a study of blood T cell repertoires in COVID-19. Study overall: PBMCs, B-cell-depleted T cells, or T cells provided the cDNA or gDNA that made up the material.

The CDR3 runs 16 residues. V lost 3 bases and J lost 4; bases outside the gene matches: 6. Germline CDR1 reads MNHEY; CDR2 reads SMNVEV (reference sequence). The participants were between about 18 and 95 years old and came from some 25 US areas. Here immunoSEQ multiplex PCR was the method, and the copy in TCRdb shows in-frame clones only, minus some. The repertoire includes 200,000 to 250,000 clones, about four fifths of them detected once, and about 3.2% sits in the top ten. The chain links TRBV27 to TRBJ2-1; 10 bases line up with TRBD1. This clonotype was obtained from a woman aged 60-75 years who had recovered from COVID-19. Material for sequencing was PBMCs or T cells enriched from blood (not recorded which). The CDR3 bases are TGTGCCAGCAGTTTTATAGGGACAGGGGTATACAATGAGCAGTTCTTC. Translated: CASSFIGTGVYNEQFF.